A selection of T cell receptor beta chains follows, all from one sample in a study of blood T cell repertoires in COVID-19. TCRdb's copy holds only in-frame clones and misses some; the assay was immunoSEQ multiplex PCR. The sample contains roughly 150,000 clones, approximately 90% of which appear only once. The sequenced material came from peripheral blood. Every receptor here comes from a man aged 50-60 years who had recovered from COVID-19. Each CDR3 is given with its conserved first and last residue. Each record gives: clone size, V gene, D gene, J gene, CDR3 DNA, CDR3 protein. D genes are given only for firm matches. Expanded clones get a size class; other rows say once, few or many, or leave the size out.

abundance: .
v_gene: TRBV19
d_gene: TRBD1
j_gene: TRBJ2-2
CDR3nt: TGTGCCAGTAGTCTGTTGGCAGGGGGGAACACCGGGGAGCTGTTTTTT
CDR3aa: CASSLLAGGNTGELFF

abundance: .
v_gene: TRBV3-1/TRBV3-2
d_gene: .
j_gene: TRBJ2-7
CDR3nt: TGTGCCAGCAGCCCAAGAGGAGGGGTGGAGTACGAGCAGTACTTC
CDR3aa: CASSPRGGVEYEQYF

abundance: few
v_gene: TRBV4-3
d_gene: .
j_gene: TRBJ2-1
CDR3nt: TGCGCCAGCAGCCAAGATCTACCACCCCGTACAGATGAGCAGTTCTTC
CDR3aa: CASSQDLPPRTDEQFF

abundance: .
v_gene: TRBV7-2
d_gene: .
j_gene: TRBJ1-4
CDR3nt: TGTGCCAGCAGCTTATCCGCAACTAATGAAAAACTGTTTTTT
CDR3aa: CASSLSATNEKLFF

abundance: .
v_gene: TRBV19
d_gene: .
j_gene: TRBJ2-5
CDR3nt: TGTGCCAGTAGTATAGACGCGCCGCAAGAGACCCAGTACTTC
CDR3aa: CASSIDAPQETQYF

abundance: .
v_gene: TRBV11-2
d_gene: .
j_gene: TRBJ2-5
CDR3nt: TGTGCCAGCAGCTTATACGCAGGGATTAACCAAGAGACCCAGTACTTC
CDR3aa: CASSLYAGINQETQYF

abundance: .
v_gene: TRBV12-3/TRBV12-4
d_gene: .
j_gene: TRBJ1-1
CDR3nt: TGTGCCAGCCGCGTGATGGGGGGGACTGAAGCTTTCTTT
CDR3aa: CASRVMGGTEAFF

abundance: .
v_gene: TRBV16
d_gene: .
j_gene: TRBJ1-1
CDR3nt: TGTGCCAGCAGCCCAGACCTTGGGCACACTGAAGCTTTCTTT
CDR3aa: CASSPDLGHTEAFF

abundance: .
v_gene: TRBV28
d_gene: .
j_gene: TRBJ2-3
CDR3nt: TGTGCCAGCAGTCGACTAGAGAGCACAGATACGCAGTATTTT
CDR3aa: CASSRLESTDTQYF

abundance: .
v_gene: TRBV19
d_gene: .
j_gene: TRBJ1-3
CDR3nt: TGTGCCAGTAGTCGGAGAGAGACTTCTGGAAACACCATATATTTT
CDR3aa: CASSRRETSGNTIYF

abundance: .
v_gene: TRBV4-2
d_gene: TRBD2
j_gene: TRBJ2-2
CDR3nt: TGTGCCAGCAGCCAACTGCTAGCGGGAGGGCGGACCGGGGAGCTGTTTTTT
CDR3aa: CASSQLLAGGRTGELFF

abundance: .
v_gene: TRBV29-1
d_gene: TRBD1
j_gene: TRBJ2-5
CDR3nt: TGCAGCGTTGAAGACGGCTTTAGGGGGCGTGAGACCCAGTACTTC
CDR3aa: CSVEDGFRGRETQYF

abundance: .
v_gene: TRBV4-3
d_gene: .
j_gene: TRBJ1-4
CDR3nt: TGCGCCAGCAGCAGGACAGCCCTTAATGAAAAACTGTTTTTT
CDR3aa: CASSRTALNEKLFF

abundance: .
v_gene: TRBV27
d_gene: TRBD2
j_gene: TRBJ2-5
CDR3nt: TGTGCCAGCAGGCTCCTAGCGGGGGGAGCGGAGACCCAGTACTTC
CDR3aa: CASRLLAGGAETQYF

abundance: .
v_gene: TRBV3-1/TRBV3-2
d_gene: .
j_gene: TRBJ2-7
CDR3nt: TGTGCCAGCAGCCAAGTGGGGCAGTCTGAGCAGTACTTC
CDR3aa: CASSQVGQSEQYF

abundance: .
v_gene: TRBV7-3
d_gene: .
j_gene: TRBJ2-7
CDR3nt: TGTGCCAGCAGCTTAGGGACTTCCAGCTCCTACGAGCAGTACTTC
CDR3aa: CASSLGTSSSYEQYF

abundance: .
v_gene: TRBV27
d_gene: TRBD1
j_gene: TRBJ2-2
CDR3nt: TGTGCCAGCAGCCGAAACAGGGGGCCAACGAACACCGGGGAGCTGTTTTTT
CDR3aa: CASSRNRGPTNTGELFF

abundance: .
v_gene: TRBV5-6
d_gene: .
j_gene: TRBJ2-3
CDR3nt: TGTGCCAGCAGCTTGGCCACAGCAGGAGGTACGCAGTATTTT
CDR3aa: CASSLATAGGTQYF

abundance: .
v_gene: TRBV27
d_gene: TRBD1
j_gene: TRBJ1-2
CDR3nt: TGTGCCAGCAGTCCTTGGTTAGGGGGCGATGGCTACACCTTC
CDR3aa: CASSPWLGGDGYTF

abundance: .
v_gene: TRBV7-2
d_gene: TRBD1
j_gene: TRBJ1-6
CDR3nt: TGTGCCAGCAGTCCAGGGGGACAGCTTAATTCACCCCTCCACTTT
CDR3aa: CASSPGGQLNSPLHF

abundance: .
v_gene: TRBV30
d_gene: .
j_gene: TRBJ1-2
CDR3nt: TGTGCCTGGAGTGTACGGGGTGCCGGGTATGGCTACACCTTC
CDR3aa: CAWSVRGAGYGYTF

abundance: .
v_gene: TRBV24-1
d_gene: .
j_gene: TRBJ2-5
CDR3nt: TGTGCCACCAGTGACCCCGGTCTTCAAGAGACCCAGTACTTC
CDR3aa: CATSDPGLQETQYF

abundance: .
v_gene: TRBV3-1/TRBV3-2
d_gene: .
j_gene: TRBJ1-1
CDR3nt: TGTGCCAGCAGCCCAGCGGGGTTTCGGACTGAAGCTTTCTTT
CDR3aa: CASSPAGFRTEAFF

abundance: .
v_gene: TRBV7-2
d_gene: TRBD1
j_gene: TRBJ2-3
CDR3nt: TGTGCCAGCAGCTTGGGACAGGGGGCAAATACGCAGTATTTT
CDR3aa: CASSLGQGANTQYF

abundance: .
v_gene: TRBV6-2/TRBV6-3
d_gene: TRBD1
j_gene: TRBJ2-7
CDR3nt: TGTGCCAGCAGCGCCCCCGAGGGGGCCCCCCCCTACGAGCAGTACTTC
CDR3aa: CASSAPEGAPPYEQYF

abundance: .
v_gene: TRBV7-2
d_gene: .
j_gene: TRBJ2-2
CDR3nt: TGTGCCAGCAGCTTTGGGGTAGCGGCGATCCCGAACACCGGGGAGCTGTTTTTT
CDR3aa: CASSFGVAAIPNTGELFF

abundance: .
v_gene: TRBV5-1
d_gene: .
j_gene: TRBJ2-1
CDR3nt: TGCGCCAGCAGCCCCTTGGAAGCGGATAGCTCCTACAATGAGCAGTTCTTC
CDR3aa: CASSPLEADSSYNEQFF

abundance: few
v_gene: TRBV5-6
d_gene: .
j_gene: TRBJ2-7
CDR3nt: TGTGCCAGCAGCCGGACAGCCGATTCCTACGAGCAGTACTTC
CDR3aa: CASSRTADSYEQYF

abundance: .
v_gene: TRBV7-2
d_gene: .
j_gene: TRBJ2-3
CDR3nt: TGTGCCAGCAGCTTTTCCAGGGGGGCAGATACGCAGTATTTT
CDR3aa: CASSFSRGADTQYF

abundance: .
v_gene: TRBV28
d_gene: TRBD1
j_gene: TRBJ1-1
CDR3nt: TGTGCCAGCAGTATATTCCCGGGACAGGAACGGGCTTTCTTT
CDR3aa: CASSIFPGQERAFF

abundance: .
v_gene: TRBV5-1
d_gene: TRBD1
j_gene: TRBJ2-7
CDR3nt: TGCGCCAGCAGCTTGGGCGGGACAGGGGGGTCCTACGAGCAGTACTTC
CDR3aa: CASSLGGTGGSYEQYF

abundance: .
v_gene: TRBV3-1/TRBV3-2
d_gene: .
j_gene: TRBJ2-7
CDR3nt: TGTGCCAGCAGCCAAGGTAGTGGCTCCTACGAGCAGTACTTC
CDR3aa: CASSQGSGSYEQYF

abundance: .
v_gene: TRBV19
d_gene: .
j_gene: TRBJ1-2
CDR3nt: TGTGCCAGTAGTGCAGATTCTAACTATGGCTACACCTTC
CDR3aa: CASSADSNYGYTF

abundance: .
v_gene: TRBV11-3
d_gene: TRBD1
j_gene: TRBJ2-3
CDR3nt: TGTGCCAGCAGCTTAAACAGGGGGAGTGCAGATACGCAGTATTTT
CDR3aa: CASSLNRGSADTQYF

abundance: .
v_gene: TRBV11-3
d_gene: .
j_gene: TRBJ1-1
CDR3nt: TGTGCCAGCAGCCAGTTACAGGGCACTGAAGCTTTCTTT
CDR3aa: CASSQLQGTEAFF

abundance: .
v_gene: TRBV12-3/TRBV12-4
d_gene: .
j_gene: TRBJ1-1
CDR3nt: TGTGCCAGCAGTTTACGCGTGAACACTGAAGCTTTCTTT
CDR3aa: CASSLRVNTEAFF

abundance: .
v_gene: TRBV14
d_gene: .
j_gene: TRBJ1-1
CDR3nt: TGTGCCAGCAGTCAGGGTCTCATGAACACTGAAGCTTTCTTT
CDR3aa: CASSQGLMNTEAFF

abundance: .
v_gene: TRBV28
d_gene: TRBD1
j_gene: TRBJ2-7
CDR3nt: TGTGCCAGCAGTGGACAGGGTCCTCCCTACGAGCAGTACTTC
CDR3aa: CASSGQGPPYEQYF

abundance: .
v_gene: TRBV7-2
d_gene: .
j_gene: TRBJ1-2
CDR3nt: TGTGCCAGCAGCTTAGTCCAGGGACAAGTTTATGGCTACACCTTC
CDR3aa: CASSLVQGQVYGYTF

abundance: few
v_gene: TRBV29-1
d_gene: .
j_gene: TRBJ1-5
CDR3nt: TGCAGCGTAATGACAGGTGGTCAGCCCCAGCATTTT
CDR3aa: CSVMTGGQPQHF

abundance: .
v_gene: TRBV9
d_gene: TRBD1
j_gene: TRBJ1-2
CDR3nt: TGTGCCAGCAGCGAGGGACAGTTTAACTATGGCTACACCTTC
CDR3aa: CASSEGQFNYGYTF

abundance: .
v_gene: TRBV5-1
d_gene: TRBD2
j_gene: TRBJ2-1
CDR3nt: TGCGCCAGCAGCTTGCAGGGGACTAGCGACAATGAGCAGTTCTTC
CDR3aa: CASSLQGTSDNEQFF

abundance: once
v_gene: TRBV28
d_gene: TRBD1
j_gene: TRBJ2-5
CDR3nt: TGTGCCAGCAGTGCATACAGGGGAAGGGAGACCCAGTACTTC
CDR3aa: CASSAYRGRETQYF

abundance: .
v_gene: TRBV29-1
d_gene: .
j_gene: TRBJ2-5
CDR3nt: TGCAGCGTTGGTCATACAGGGAAAGAGACCCAGTACTTC
CDR3aa: CSVGHTGKETQYF

abundance: .
v_gene: TRBV6-5
d_gene: .
j_gene: TRBJ1-4
CDR3nt: TGTGCCAGCTCAACCCTCAGGGGTTACAATGAAAAACTGTTTTTT
CDR3aa: CASSTLRGYNEKLFF

abundance: .
v_gene: TRBV14
d_gene: .
j_gene: TRBJ1-2
CDR3nt: TGTGCCAGCAGCCAAGATCAAAGCCACTATGGCTACACCTTC
CDR3aa: CASSQDQSHYGYTF

abundance: .
v_gene: TRBV4-3
d_gene: TRBD1
j_gene: TRBJ1-4
CDR3nt: TGCGCCAGCAGCCAAGATCGCGGGACAGGCATTCATCCGGATGAAAAACTGTTTTTT
CDR3aa: CASSQDRGTGIHPDEKLFF

abundance: .
v_gene: TRBV11-2
d_gene: TRBD1
j_gene: TRBJ1-5
CDR3nt: TGTGCCAGCAGCATAGGGGACAGGCAGAATCAGCCCCAGCATTTT
CDR3aa: CASSIGDRQNQPQHF

abundance: .
v_gene: TRBV15
d_gene: TRBD1
j_gene: TRBJ1-2
CDR3nt: TGTGCCACCAGCAGGCCGGACAGGGTCTTCAATGGCTACACCTTC
CDR3aa: CATSRPDRVFNGYTF

abundance: .
v_gene: TRBV9
d_gene: .
j_gene: TRBJ1-1
CDR3nt: TGTGCCAGCAGCCCTCAAGGAGGCTATCTTGGTGAAGCTTTCTTT
CDR3aa: CASSPQGGYLGEAFF